This TCR beta chain was identified during a study of blood T cell repertoires in COVID-19. Study summary: PBMCs, B-cell-depleted T cells, or T cells were the source of the cDNA or gDNA that made up the material.

This CDR3 comprises 13 residues. The V end was cut by 5 bases, the J end by 0 bases, with 7 bases between. Assay: immunoSEQ multiplex PCR; the TCRdb copy retains only in-frame clones and omits some. The sample lists some 50,000 clones; 86% were seen once. The V call is TRBV12-3 or TRBV12-4, the J call TRBJ1-1; no reliable D call. The receptor was derived from a human donor in a cohort sampled during active COVID-19. Sequencing used peripheral blood. The CDR3 here is CASSPGVNTEAFF. CDR3 in DNA: TGTGCCAGCAGTCCCGGGGTGAACACTGAAGCTTTCTTT.